Described below is a single T cell receptor beta chain sequence and its context. Its target is unknown. The data were taken from a study of TIL therapy for anti-PD-1-resistant metastatic lung cancer. Study overall: Tumors were harvested before any PD-1/PD-L1 blockade. Patients had a median age of around 54 years (range roughly 35-80). Study findings and constraints: The baseline peripheral repertoire was partially replaced by infused TIL clonotypes that later decayed.

This was the immunoSEQ v3 assay. The method was immunoSEQ multiplex PCR; TCRdb's version includes in-frame clones alone and lacks a portion of them. The repertoire consists of 50,000 to 65,000 clones, with around 69% occurring once and the leading ten covering 6% to 8.5%. The V gene lost 4 bases and the J gene lost 3 bases, with 10 bases spanning the gap. CDR1 and CDR2 from the germline V gene are SGHRS and YFSETQ. There are 14 residues in the CDR3. Described time point: pre-treatment sample, taken before nivolumab and TIL therapy. The receptor's source is a person aged 25 to 85 with non-small cell lung cancer. The sample consisted of blood, taken at baseline. V gene TRBV5-1 combines with J gene TRBJ1-4; D is possibly TRBD1 (5 bases). Here the CDR3 DNA reads TGCGCCAGCAGCCGGGGGTCAGCTAATGAAAAACTGTTTTTT. Its translation is CASSRGSANEKLFF.